This T cell receptor (beta chain) was identified in a study of blood T cell repertoires in COVID-19. Study at large: Specimens from acute and convalescent COVID-19 originated in the United States, Italy and Spain. PBMCs, B-cell-depleted T cells, or T cells were the source of the cDNA or gDNA that made up the material.

In the source study's methods: Amplification from reference gene primers served as the basis for estimated nucleated cell counts. Some clones are missing from TCRdb's copy, which holds only in-frame ones; the method was immunoSEQ multiplex PCR. The V and J calls and the clone size are those of that table, but D and trimming were determined from the DNA. The data show about 24,000 clones, with approximately 86% seen just once and less than 5.5% held by the top ten. V lost 0 bases and J lost 7, with 16 bases in between. This CDR3 comprises 16 residues. Looked up from germline, CDR1 is LGHNA and CDR2 is YSLEER.

The gene calls are TRBV4-3 and TRBJ2-1, with D maybe TRBD1 (6 bases). Sample: peripheral blood. This TCR was sampled from a man over 45 with active COVID-19. CDR3 DNA: TGCGCCAGCAGCCAAGATACACAGGGTTGGCGAAATGAGCAGTTCTTC. Translated: CASSQDTQGWRNEQFF.